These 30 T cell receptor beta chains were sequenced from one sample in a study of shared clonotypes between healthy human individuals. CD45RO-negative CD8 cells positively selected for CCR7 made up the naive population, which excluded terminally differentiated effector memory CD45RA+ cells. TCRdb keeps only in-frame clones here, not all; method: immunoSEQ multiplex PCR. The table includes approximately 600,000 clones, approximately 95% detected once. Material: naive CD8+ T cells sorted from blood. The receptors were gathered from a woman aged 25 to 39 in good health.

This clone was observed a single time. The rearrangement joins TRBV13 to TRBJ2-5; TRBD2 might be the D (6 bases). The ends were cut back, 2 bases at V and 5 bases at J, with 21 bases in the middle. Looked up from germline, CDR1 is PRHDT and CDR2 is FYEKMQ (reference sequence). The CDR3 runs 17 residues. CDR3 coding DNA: TGTGCCAGCAGCTTACGGGGGATCAACCCCATGGAGGAGACCCAGTACTTC. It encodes CASSLRGINPMEETQYF.

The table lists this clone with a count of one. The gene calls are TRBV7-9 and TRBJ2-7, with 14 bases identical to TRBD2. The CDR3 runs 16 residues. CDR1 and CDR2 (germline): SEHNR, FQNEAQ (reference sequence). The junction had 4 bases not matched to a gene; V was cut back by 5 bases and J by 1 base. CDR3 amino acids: CASSTGLAGASYEQYF. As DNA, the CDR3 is TGTGCCAGCAGCACGGGACTAGCGGGGGCGTCCTACGAGCAGTACTTC.

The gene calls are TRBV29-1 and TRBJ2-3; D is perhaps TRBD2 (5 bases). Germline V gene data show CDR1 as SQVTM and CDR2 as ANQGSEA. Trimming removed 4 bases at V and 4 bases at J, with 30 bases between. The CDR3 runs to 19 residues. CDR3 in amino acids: CSVATSYRWFGKVADTQYF. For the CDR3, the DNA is TGCAGCGTTGCAACGTCGTACAGATGGTTCGGGAAGGTCGCAGATACGCAGTATTTT.

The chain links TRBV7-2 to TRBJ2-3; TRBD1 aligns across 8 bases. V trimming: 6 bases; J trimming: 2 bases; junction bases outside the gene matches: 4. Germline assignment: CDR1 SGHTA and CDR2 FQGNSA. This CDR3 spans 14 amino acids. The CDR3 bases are TGTGCCAGCAGGTACAGGGGGTCCACAGATACGCAGTATTTT. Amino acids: CASRYRGSTDTQYF. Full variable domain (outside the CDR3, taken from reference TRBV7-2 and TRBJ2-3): GAGVSQSPSNKVTEKGKDVELRCDPISGHTALYWYRQSLGQGLEFLIYFQGNSAPDKSGLPSDRFSAERTGGSVSTLTIQRTQQEDSAVYLCASRYRGSTDTQYFGPGTRLTVL.

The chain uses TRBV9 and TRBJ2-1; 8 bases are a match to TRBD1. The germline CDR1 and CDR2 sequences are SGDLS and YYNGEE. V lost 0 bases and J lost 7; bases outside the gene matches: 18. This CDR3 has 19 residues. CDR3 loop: CASSVARAYDRGEYNEQFF. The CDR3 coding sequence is TGTGCCAGCAGCGTAGCCCGAGCGTACGACAGGGGTGAATATAATGAGCAGTTCTTC.

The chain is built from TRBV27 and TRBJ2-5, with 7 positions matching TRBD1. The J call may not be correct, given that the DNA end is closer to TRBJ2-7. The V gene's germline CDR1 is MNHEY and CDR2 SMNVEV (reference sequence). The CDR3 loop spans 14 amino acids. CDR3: CASSGPGGSYEQYF. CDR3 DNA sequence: TGTGCCAGCAGCGGACCAGGGGGATCCTACGAGCAGTACTTC.

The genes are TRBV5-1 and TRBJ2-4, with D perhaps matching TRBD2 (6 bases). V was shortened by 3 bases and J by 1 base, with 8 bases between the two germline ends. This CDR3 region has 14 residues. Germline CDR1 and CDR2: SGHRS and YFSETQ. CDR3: CASSWTMAKNIQYF. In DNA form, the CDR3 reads TGCGCCAGCAGCTGGACTATGGCCAAAAACATTCAGTACTTC.

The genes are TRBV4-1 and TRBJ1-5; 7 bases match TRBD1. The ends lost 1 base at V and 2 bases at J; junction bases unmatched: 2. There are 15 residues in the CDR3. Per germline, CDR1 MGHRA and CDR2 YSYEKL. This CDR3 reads CASSQVGGRNQPQHF. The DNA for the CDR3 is TGCGCCAGCAGCCAAGTAGGGGGCCGCAATCAGCCCCAGCATTTT.

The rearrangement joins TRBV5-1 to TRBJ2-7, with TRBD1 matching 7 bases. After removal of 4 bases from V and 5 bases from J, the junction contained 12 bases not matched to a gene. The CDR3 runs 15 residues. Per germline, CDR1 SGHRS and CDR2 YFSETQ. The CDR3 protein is CASSTGTARSDEQYF. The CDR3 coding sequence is TGCGCCAGCAGCACCGGGACAGCTAGGTCGGACGAGCAGTACTTC.

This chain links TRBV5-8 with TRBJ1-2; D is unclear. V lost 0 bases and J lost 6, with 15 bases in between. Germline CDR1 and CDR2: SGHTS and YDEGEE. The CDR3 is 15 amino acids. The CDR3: CASSLDVSWADGYTF. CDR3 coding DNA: TGTGCCAGCAGCTTGGACGTTAGTTGGGCGGATGGCTACACCTTC.

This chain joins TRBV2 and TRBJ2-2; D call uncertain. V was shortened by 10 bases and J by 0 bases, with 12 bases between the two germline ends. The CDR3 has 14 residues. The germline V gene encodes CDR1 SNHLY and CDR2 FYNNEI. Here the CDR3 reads CATPTEPNTGELFF. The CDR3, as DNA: TGTGCCACCCCGACGGAACCGAACACCGGGGAGCTGTTTTTT.

The CDR3 sequence is CASSVFSGDHEQYF. Written as DNA, the CDR3 is TGTGCCAGCAGCGTCTTTTCAGGGGACCACGAGCAGTACTTC. The rearrangement joins TRBV9 to TRBJ2-7, with D possibly TRBD1 on 6 matching bases. The CDR3 loop spans 14 amino acids. Trimming stripped 2 bases from V and 5 bases from J, with 14 bases between. The germline V gene has CDR1 SGDLS and CDR2 YYNGEE.

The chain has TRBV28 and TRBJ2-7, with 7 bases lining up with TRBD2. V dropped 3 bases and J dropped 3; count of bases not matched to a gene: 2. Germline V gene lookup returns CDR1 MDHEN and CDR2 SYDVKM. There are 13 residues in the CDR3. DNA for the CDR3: TGTGCCAGCAGTTTCGGGACTAACTACGAGCAGTACTTC. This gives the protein CASSFGTNYEQYF. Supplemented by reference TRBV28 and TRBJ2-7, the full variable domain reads DVKVTQSSRYLVKRTGEKVFLECVQDMDHENMFWYRQDPGLGLRLIYFSYDVKMKEKGDIPEGYSVSREKKERFSLILESASTNQTSMYLCASSFGTNYEQYFGPGTRLTVT.

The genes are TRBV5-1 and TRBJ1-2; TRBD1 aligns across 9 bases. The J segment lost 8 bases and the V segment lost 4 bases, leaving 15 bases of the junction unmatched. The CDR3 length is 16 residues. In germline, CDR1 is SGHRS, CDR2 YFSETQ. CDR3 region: CASSPTLDRGTGGYTF. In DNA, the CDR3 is TGCGCCAGCAGCCCAACACTCGACAGGGGGACAGGGGGCTACACCTTC.

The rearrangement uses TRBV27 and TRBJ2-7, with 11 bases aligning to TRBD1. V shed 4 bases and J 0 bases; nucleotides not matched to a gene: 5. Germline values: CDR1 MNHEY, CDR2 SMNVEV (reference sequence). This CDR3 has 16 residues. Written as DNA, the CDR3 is TGTGCCAGCAGTTCCGGGACAGGGGGATTCTCCTACGAGCAGTACTTC. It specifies CASSSGTGGFSYEQYF.

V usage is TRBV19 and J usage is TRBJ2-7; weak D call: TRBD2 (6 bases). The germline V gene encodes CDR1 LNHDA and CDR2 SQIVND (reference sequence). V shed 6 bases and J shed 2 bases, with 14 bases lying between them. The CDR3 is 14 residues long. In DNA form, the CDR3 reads TGTGCCAGTAGCCCGGGACTGGTGGCCTACGAGCAGTACTTC. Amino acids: CASSPGLVAYEQYF.

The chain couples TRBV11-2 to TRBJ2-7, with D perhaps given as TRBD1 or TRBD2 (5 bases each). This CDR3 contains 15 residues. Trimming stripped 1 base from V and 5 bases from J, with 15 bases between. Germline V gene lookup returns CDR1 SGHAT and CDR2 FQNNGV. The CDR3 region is CASSLVQAGGDEQYF. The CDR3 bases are TGTGCCAGCAGCTTAGTGCAGGCTGGGGGAGACGAGCAGTACTTC.

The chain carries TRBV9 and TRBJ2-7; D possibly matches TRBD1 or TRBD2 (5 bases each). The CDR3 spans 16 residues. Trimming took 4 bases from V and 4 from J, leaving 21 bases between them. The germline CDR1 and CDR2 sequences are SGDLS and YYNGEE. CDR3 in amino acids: CASSPSGPHWTYEQYF. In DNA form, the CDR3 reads TGTGCCAGCAGCCCTTCGGGGCCCCATTGGACATACGAGCAGTACTTC.

This CDR3 reads CASSPDRGEQYF. CDR3 sequence (DNA): TGTGCCAGCAGTCCTGACCGCGGCGAGCAGTACTTC. The chain has TRBV6-5 and TRBJ2-7; D remains ambiguous. The V gene lost 5 bases and the J gene lost 6 bases, with 11 bases spanning the gap. Germline V gene lookup returns CDR1 MNHEY and CDR2 SVGAGI. There are 12 residues in the CDR3.

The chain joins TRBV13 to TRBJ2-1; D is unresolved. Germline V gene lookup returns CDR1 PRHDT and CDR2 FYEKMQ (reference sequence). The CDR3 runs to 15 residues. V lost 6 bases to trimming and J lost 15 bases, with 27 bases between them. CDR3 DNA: TGTGCCAGCAGTACCCCGGATGACGACGGCCGGGTCCGGTTCTTC. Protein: CASSTPDDDGRVRFF.

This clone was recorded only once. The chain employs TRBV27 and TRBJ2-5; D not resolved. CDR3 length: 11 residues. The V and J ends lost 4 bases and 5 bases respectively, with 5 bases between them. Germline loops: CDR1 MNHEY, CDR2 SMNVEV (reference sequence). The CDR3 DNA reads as TGTGCCAGCAGTTCCCATGAGACCCAGTACTTC. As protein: CASSSHETQYF.

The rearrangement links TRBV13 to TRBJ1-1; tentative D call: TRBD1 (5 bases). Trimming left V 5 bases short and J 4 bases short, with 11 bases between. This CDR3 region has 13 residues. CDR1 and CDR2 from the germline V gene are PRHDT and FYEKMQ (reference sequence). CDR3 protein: CASSPGGSTEAFF. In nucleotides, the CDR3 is TGTGCCAGCAGCCCCGGGGGAAGCACTGAAGCTTTCTTT. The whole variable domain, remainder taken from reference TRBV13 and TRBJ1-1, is AAGVIQSPRHLIKEKRETATLKCYPIPRHDTVYWYQQGPGQDPQFLISFYEKMQSDKGSIPDRFSAQQFSDYHSELNMSSLELGDSALYFCASSPGGSTEAFFGQGTRLTVV.

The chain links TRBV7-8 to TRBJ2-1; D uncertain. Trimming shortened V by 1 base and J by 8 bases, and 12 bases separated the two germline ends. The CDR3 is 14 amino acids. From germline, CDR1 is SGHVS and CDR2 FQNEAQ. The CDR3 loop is CASSLEDLRYEQFF. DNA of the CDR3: TGTGCCAGCAGCTTAGAGGATCTCCGGTATGAGCAGTTCTTC.

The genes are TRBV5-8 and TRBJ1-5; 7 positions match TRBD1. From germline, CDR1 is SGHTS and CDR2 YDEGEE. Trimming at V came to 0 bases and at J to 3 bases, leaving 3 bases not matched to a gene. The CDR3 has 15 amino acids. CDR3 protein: CASSLAGQSNQPQHF. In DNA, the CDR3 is TGTGCCAGCAGCTTGGCGGGACAGTCCAATCAGCCCCAGCATTTT.

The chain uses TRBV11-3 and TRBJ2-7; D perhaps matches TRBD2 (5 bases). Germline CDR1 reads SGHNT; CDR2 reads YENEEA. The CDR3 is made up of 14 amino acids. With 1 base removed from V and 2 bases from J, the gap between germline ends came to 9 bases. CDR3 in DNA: TGTGCCAGCAGCTTAGGGGGAGAAACCTACGAGCAGTACTTC. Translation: CASSLGGETYEQYF.

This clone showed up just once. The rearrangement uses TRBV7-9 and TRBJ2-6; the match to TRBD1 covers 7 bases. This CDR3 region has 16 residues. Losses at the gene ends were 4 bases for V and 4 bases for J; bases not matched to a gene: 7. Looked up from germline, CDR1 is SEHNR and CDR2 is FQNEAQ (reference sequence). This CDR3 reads CASSWDQGEGANVLTF. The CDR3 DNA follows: TGTGCCAGCAGCTGGGACCAGGGGGAGGGGGCCAACGTCCTGACTTTC.

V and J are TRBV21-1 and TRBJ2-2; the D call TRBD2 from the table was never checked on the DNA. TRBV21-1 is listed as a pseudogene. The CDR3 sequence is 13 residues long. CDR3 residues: CASRREARGELFF. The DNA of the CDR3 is TGTGCCAGCAGGCGGGAGGCACGCGGGGAGCTGTTTTTT.

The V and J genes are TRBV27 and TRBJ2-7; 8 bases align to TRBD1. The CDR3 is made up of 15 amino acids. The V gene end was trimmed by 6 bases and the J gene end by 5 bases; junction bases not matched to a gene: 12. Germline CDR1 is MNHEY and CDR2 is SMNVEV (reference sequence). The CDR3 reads CASSTIGTGSNEQYF. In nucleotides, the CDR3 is TGTGCCAGCAGCACCATAGGGACAGGTTCTAACGAGCAGTACTTC.

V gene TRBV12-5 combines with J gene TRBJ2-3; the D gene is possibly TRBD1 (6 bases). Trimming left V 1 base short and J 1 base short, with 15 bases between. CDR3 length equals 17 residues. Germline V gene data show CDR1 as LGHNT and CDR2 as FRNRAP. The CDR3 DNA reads TGTGCTAGTGGTTTGGGCTCGAGGGGGTTCGGCACAGATACGCAGTATTTT. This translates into CASGLGSRGFGTDTQYF. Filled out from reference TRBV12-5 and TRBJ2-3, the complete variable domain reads DARVTQTPRHKVTEMGQEVTMRCQPILGHNTVFWYRQTMMQGLELLAYFRNRAPLDDSGMPKDRFSAEMPDATLATLKIQPSEPRDSAVYFCASGLGSRGFGTDTQYFGPGTRLTVL.

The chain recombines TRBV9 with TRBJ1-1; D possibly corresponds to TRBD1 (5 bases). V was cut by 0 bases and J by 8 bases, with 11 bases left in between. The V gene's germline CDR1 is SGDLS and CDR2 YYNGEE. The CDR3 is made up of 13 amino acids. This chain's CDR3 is CASSVGGESEAFF. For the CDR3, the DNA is TGTGCCAGCAGCGTAGGAGGGGAGTCAGAAGCTTTCTTT.